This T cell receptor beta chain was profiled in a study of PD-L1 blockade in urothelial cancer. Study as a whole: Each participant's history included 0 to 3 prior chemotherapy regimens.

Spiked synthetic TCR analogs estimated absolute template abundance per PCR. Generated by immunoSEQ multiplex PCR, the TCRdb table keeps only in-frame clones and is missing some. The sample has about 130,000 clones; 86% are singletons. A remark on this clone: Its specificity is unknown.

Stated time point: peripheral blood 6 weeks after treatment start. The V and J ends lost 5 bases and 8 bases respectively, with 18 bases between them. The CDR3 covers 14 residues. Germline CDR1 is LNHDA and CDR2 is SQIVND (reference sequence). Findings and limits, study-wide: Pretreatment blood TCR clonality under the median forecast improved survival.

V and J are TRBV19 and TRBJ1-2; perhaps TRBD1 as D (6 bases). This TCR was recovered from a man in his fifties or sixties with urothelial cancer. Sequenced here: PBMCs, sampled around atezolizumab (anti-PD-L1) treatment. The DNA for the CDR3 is TGTGCCAGTAGTGACCCGAGGGGGATCGAGGGCTACACCTTC. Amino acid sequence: CASSDPRGIEGYTF.